Each of the 14 T cell receptor beta chains below was sequenced from the same sample in a study of blood T cell repertoires in COVID-19. Assay: immunoSEQ multiplex PCR; the TCRdb copy retains only in-frame clones and omits some. The sample contains under 200,000 clones, around 85% of which appear only once. Sequencing used peripheral blood. The receptors stem from a man aged 60 to 69 with COVID-19, enrolled during active disease.

This sequence joins TRBV13 and TRBJ1-5; D remains unclear. The CDR3 loop spans 13 amino acids. Between the trimmed V and J ends, which lost 3 bases and 2 bases, there was a span of 5 bases. CDR1 and CDR2 (germline): PRHDT, FYEKMQ (reference sequence). This CDR3 reads CASSFSGNQPQHF. The CDR3 nucleotides are TGTGCCAGCAGCTTTAGTGGCAATCAGCCCCAGCATTTT.

As concerns this clone: Germline is not matched at one junction end, which may reflect a read error. V is TRBV28 and J is TRBJ1-4; D not certain. This CDR3 has 12 amino acids. Germline CDR1 and CDR2: MDHEN and SYDVKM. Written as DNA, the CDR3 is TGTGCCAGCAGCCTATCTAATCAAAAACTGTTTTTT. Amino acids: CASSLSNQKLFF.

The rearrangement links TRBV15 to TRBJ1-1, with 7 bases aligning to TRBD1. Trimming cost V 1 base and J 5 bases; bases outside gene matches: 19. Germline CDR1 LNHNV, CDR2 YYDKDF (reference sequence). The CDR3 covers 19 residues. As DNA, the CDR3 is TGTGCCACCAGCAGAGCCATAATAAATTCAAGGACAGGTCGGACTGAAGCTTTCTTT. Amino acid sequence: CATSRAIINSRTGRTEAFF.

The chain links TRBV5-1 to TRBJ1-2; a weak D match, TRBD1 (6 bases). The V and J ends lost 4 bases and 5 bases respectively, with 9 bases between them. Germline V gene data show CDR1 as SGHRS and CDR2 as YFSETQ. The CDR3 length is 12 residues. CDR3 loop: CASSEDRYGYTF. The CDR3 DNA sequence: TGCGCCAGCAGCGAGGACAGATATGGCTACACCTTC.

CDR3 loop: CATSRDRGGGQPQHF. CDR3 DNA sequence: TGTGCCACCAGCAGAGATAGGGGGGGCGGTCAGCCCCAGCATTTT. The V call is TRBV15, the J call TRBJ1-5; maybe TRBD1 (6 bases). V was trimmed by 0 bases and J by 6 bases, leaving 12 bases between them. The CDR3 consists of 15 residues. Germline V gene lookup returns CDR1 LNHNV and CDR2 YYDKDF (reference sequence).

This clone has just a few counts. This chain joins TRBV28 and TRBJ2-7; perhaps TRBD2 as D (6 bases). Per germline, CDR1 MDHEN and CDR2 SYDVKM. The V gene lost 2 bases and the J gene lost 6 bases, with 14 bases spanning the gap. The CDR3 has 14 residues. CDR3 amino acids: CASSLRGFPFEQYF. Written as DNA, the CDR3 is TGTGCCAGCAGTTTACGGGGGTTTCCTTTCGAGCAGTACTTC.

The genes are TRBV5-1 and TRBJ2-5; D is undetermined. Germline values: CDR1 SGHRS, CDR2 YFSETQ. Trimming stripped 1 base from V and 1 base from J, with 2 bases between. The CDR3 spans 12 residues. CDR3 DNA sequence: TGCGCCAGCAGCTTGCGCCAAGAGACCCAGTACTTC. As protein: CASSLRQETQYF.

The chain carries TRBV19 and TRBJ1-1, with TRBD1 matching 8 bases. The CDR3 is 13 residues long. Germline CDR1 reads LNHDA; CDR2 reads SQIVND (reference sequence). Trimming took 7 bases from V and 1 from J; bases not matched to a gene: 2. The CDR3 loop is CASIDRGNTEAFF. The CDR3 bases are TGTGCCAGTATCGACAGGGGGAACACTGAAGCTTTCTTT.

This chain joins TRBV21-1 and TRBJ2-7; whether TRBD1, the table's D call, matches the DNA was not checked. TRBV21-1 is flagged as a pseudogene. This CDR3 has 14 amino acids. The DNA of the CDR3 is TGTGCCACCGCTTGGCAGGGGAGTAACTACGAGCAGTACTTC. Amino acid sequence: CATAWQGSNYEQYF.

The chain uses TRBV6-2 or TRBV6-3 and TRBJ2-7; D may be TRBD2 (7 bases). Germline V lookup: CDR1 MNHEY, CDR2 SVGEGT. The CDR3 sequence is 15 residues long. The V gene lost 5 bases and the J gene lost 4 bases, with 18 bases spanning the gap. CDR3 bases: TGTGCCAGCAGTAGGCCGGGACACGGGGGGTACGAGCAGTACTTC. It is translated as CASSRPGHGGYEQYF.

CDR3 in DNA: TGCAGCGTTGTCAGGGTTAATGAGCAGTTCTTC. It codes for CSVVRVNEQFF. The genes are TRBV29-1 and TRBJ2-1, with TRBD1 as a possible D gene (5 bases). V was pared by 4 bases and J by 7 bases, with 8 bases between. Germline loops: CDR1 SQVTM, CDR2 ANQGSEA. This CDR3 has 11 amino acids.

Only one count was recorded for this clone. The V and J genes are TRBV29-1 and TRBJ2-7; no reliable D call. The ends were cut back, 4 bases at V and 2 bases at J, with 12 bases in the middle. This CDR3 is 13 amino acids long. Germline-derived CDR1 and CDR2 are SQVTM and ANQGSEA. The CDR3, as DNA: TGCAGCGTTGCTGGGCGTCAAGCCTACGAGCAGTACTTC. Its protein product is CSVAGRQAYEQYF.

V is TRBV6-5 and J is TRBJ1-2; maybe TRBD1 (5 bases). The CDR3 is made up of 14 amino acids. In germline, CDR1 is MNHEY, CDR2 SVGAGI. V was cut by 7 bases and J by 7 bases, with 19 bases left in between. This chain's CDR3 is CASTINGGSGGYTF. CDR3 DNA: TGTGCCAGCACCATTAACGGGGGGAGCGGTGGCTACACCTTC.

This clone showed up just once. This chain links TRBV6-5 with TRBJ2-5, with TRBD1 as a possible D gene (6 bases). The CDR3 runs to 15 residues. From germline, CDR1 is MNHEY and CDR2 SVGAGI. The V and J ends lost 4 bases and 7 bases respectively, with 19 bases between them. CDR3 residues: CASSFTGRGAWTQYF. CDR3 DNA sequence: TGTGCCAGCAGTTTTACAGGCAGGGGTGCATGGACCCAGTACTTC.